These T cell receptor beta chains were read from a single sample in a study of cytomegalovirus exposure and HLA in healthy donors. The assay was immunoSEQ multiplex PCR, and TCRdb's table has in-frame clones only and misses some. The sample carries under 200,000 clones, 68% recorded once. What was sequenced was PBMCs. The receptor set was obtained from a woman between 18 and 29 years old in good health and CMV-seropositive. Each CDR3 is given with its conserved first and last residue. Fields, in order: J gene, CDR3 length, clone size, V gene, D gene, CDR3 DNA, CDR3 protein. The D gene is left open where the match is weak. Rows give clone size only sometimes, using once, few, many, or a class for an expanded clone.

j_call: TRBJ1-3
cdr3_length: 13
clone_size: NA
v_call: TRBV4-3
d_call: TRBD1
cdr3_nt: TGCGCCAGCAGCCAGTCAAAAGGGGGCGCGATATATTTT
cdr3_aa: CASSQSKGGAIYF

j_call: TRBJ2-1
cdr3_length: 15
clone_size: NA
v_call: TRBV6-4
d_call: TRBD1
cdr3_nt: TGTGCCAGCAGTGGCACAGGGGGCTCGGGCAATGAGCAGTTCTTC
cdr3_aa: CASSGTGGSGNEQFF

j_call: TRBJ2-3
cdr3_length: 15
clone_size: NA
v_call: TRBV6-5
d_call: NA
cdr3_nt: TGTGCCAGCAGTTCCCGGGGACAGCAGGGGGGTACGCAGTATTTT
cdr3_aa: CASSSRGQQGGTQYF

j_call: TRBJ2-1
cdr3_length: 15
clone_size: NA
v_call: TRBV19
d_call: TRBD2
cdr3_nt: TGTGCCAGTAGTATTAGACTAGCGGGGGGGCCAGGGCAGTTCTTC
cdr3_aa: CASSIRLAGGPGQFF

j_call: TRBJ1-5
cdr3_length: 13
clone_size: NA
v_call: TRBV28
d_call: NA
cdr3_nt: TGTGCCAGCAGTTTTGTAGTAAATCAGCCCCAGCATTTT
cdr3_aa: CASSFVVNQPQHF

j_call: TRBJ2-3
cdr3_length: 18
clone_size: NA
v_call: TRBV5-1
d_call: TRBD2
cdr3_nt: TGCGCCAGCAGCTTGGCCCTAGCGGGTACCTTTAGCACAGATACGCAGTATTTT
cdr3_aa: CASSLALAGTFSTDTQYF

j_call: TRBJ2-1
cdr3_length: 18
clone_size: NA
v_call: TRBV7-9
d_call: TRBD2
cdr3_nt: TGTGCCAGCAGCCCCCATCGACTAGCGGGAGGCACCTACAATGAGCAGTTCTTC
cdr3_aa: CASSPHRLAGGTYNEQFF

j_call: TRBJ1-2
cdr3_length: 13
clone_size: NA
v_call: TRBV5-1
d_call: TRBD1
cdr3_nt: TGCGCCAGCAGCTCAGGACAGGACTATGGCTACACCTTC
cdr3_aa: CASSSGQDYGYTF

j_call: TRBJ2-1
cdr3_length: 17
clone_size: few
v_call: TRBV19
d_call: TRBD1
cdr3_nt: TGTGCCAGTAGTCGACCGACCGACCCCGGGACAGGTAGTGAGCAGTTCTTC
cdr3_aa: CASSRPTDPGTGSEQFF

j_call: TRBJ2-4
cdr3_length: 19
clone_size: NA
v_call: TRBV2
d_call: NA
cdr3_nt: TGTGCCAGCAGTGAAGCGGGGATATGGGAGGTTGTCGCCAAAAACATTCAGTACTTC
cdr3_aa: CASSEAGIWEVVAKNIQYF

j_call: TRBJ1-2
cdr3_length: 13
clone_size: NA
v_call: TRBV7-2
d_call: TRBD1
cdr3_nt: TGTGCCAGCAGCTTGGGACAGAACTATGGCTACACCTTC
cdr3_aa: CASSLGQNYGYTF

j_call: TRBJ1-3
cdr3_length: 16
clone_size: NA
v_call: TRBV6-5
d_call: NA
cdr3_nt: TGTGCCAGCAGTTTAGAGGGCCCCCCCGGAGGAAACACCATATATTTT
cdr3_aa: CASSLEGPPGGNTIYF

j_call: TRBJ2-7
cdr3_length: 16
clone_size: NA
v_call: TRBV6-5
d_call: TRBD1
cdr3_nt: TGTGCCAGCAGTTACTCGATGGGGACAGGGGGCTACGAGCAGTACTTC
cdr3_aa: CASSYSMGTGGYEQYF

j_call: TRBJ2-3
cdr3_length: 16
clone_size: NA
v_call: TRBV5-4
d_call: NA
cdr3_nt: TGTGCCAGCAGCTGGGAGACAGGACCGTACACAGATACGCAGTATTTT
cdr3_aa: CASSWETGPYTDTQYF

j_call: TRBJ2-7
cdr3_length: 16
clone_size: few
v_call: TRBV5-3
d_call: TRBD1
cdr3_nt: TGTGCCAGAAGCTGGAGTCGACAGGGGTCCTCCTACGAGCAGTACTTC
cdr3_aa: CARSWSRQGSSYEQYF

j_call: TRBJ2-1
cdr3_length: 13
clone_size: NA
v_call: TRBV7-3
d_call: NA
cdr3_nt: TGTGCCAGCAGCCAAGGAGGCATGGATGAGCAGTTCTTC
cdr3_aa: CASSQGGMDEQFF

j_call: TRBJ2-3
cdr3_length: 15
clone_size: NA
v_call: TRBV5-4
d_call: TRBD2
cdr3_nt: TGTGCCAGCAGTCCCAGGGGCGGGGGGGCAGATACGCAGTATTTT
cdr3_aa: CASSPRGGGADTQYF

j_call: TRBJ2-1
cdr3_length: 14
clone_size: NA
v_call: TRBV6-1
d_call: TRBD2
cdr3_nt: TGTGCCAGCATGAGTAGCGGGGTGGCCAATGAGCAGTTCTTC
cdr3_aa: CASMSSGVANEQFF

j_call: TRBJ2-5
cdr3_length: 12
clone_size: NA
v_call: TRBV7-9
d_call: TRBD2
cdr3_nt: TGTGCCAGCAGCCGACTAGCGGGGGAGCAGTACTTC
cdr3_aa: CASSRLAGEQYF

j_call: TRBJ2-5
cdr3_length: 13
clone_size: few
v_call: TRBV2
d_call: NA
cdr3_nt: TGTGCCAGCAGAGAAACTGCCGGGGGGACCCAGTACTTC
cdr3_aa: CASRETAGGTQYF

j_call: TRBJ2-5
cdr3_length: 14
clone_size: NA
v_call: TRBV7-9
d_call: NA
cdr3_nt: TGTGCCAGCAGCTTATATGCGGGCCAAGAGACCCAGTACTTC
cdr3_aa: CASSLYAGQETQYF

j_call: TRBJ2-7
cdr3_length: 14
clone_size: NA
v_call: TRBV30
d_call: TRBD1
cdr3_nt: TGTGCCTGGAGTGTTACAGGGGACCCTTACGAGCAGTACTTC
cdr3_aa: CAWSVTGDPYEQYF

j_call: TRBJ1-1
cdr3_length: 15
clone_size: NA
v_call: TRBV28
d_call: TRBD1
cdr3_nt: TGTGCCAGCAGGTCAACAGGGGGGTCGAACACTGAAGCTTTCTTT
cdr3_aa: CASRSTGGSNTEAFF

j_call: TRBJ1-6
cdr3_length: 15
clone_size: NA
v_call: TRBV30
d_call: TRBD1
cdr3_nt: TGTGCCTGGAGAGGGGGCTCGGGTAATAATTCACCCCTCCACTTT
cdr3_aa: CAWRGGSGNNSPLHF

j_call: TRBJ2-1
cdr3_length: 16
clone_size: few
v_call: TRBV28
d_call: NA
cdr3_nt: TGTGCCAGCAGTAGAGATCTAGCGTACTCCTACAATGAGCAGTTCTTC
cdr3_aa: CASSRDLAYSYNEQFF

j_call: TRBJ1-2
cdr3_length: 14
clone_size: NA
v_call: TRBV6-5
d_call: NA
cdr3_nt: TGTGCCAGCACCAGGGGACAACCCTACTATGGCTACACCTTC
cdr3_aa: CASTRGQPYYGYTF

j_call: TRBJ1-6
cdr3_length: 14
clone_size: once
v_call: TRBV30
d_call: TRBD1
cdr3_nt: TGTGCCTGGAGTGTTCAGGGGGGTAATTCACCCCTCCACTTT
cdr3_aa: CAWSVQGGNSPLHF

j_call: TRBJ2-7
cdr3_length: 15
clone_size: NA
v_call: TRBV11-3
d_call: TRBD1
cdr3_nt: TGTGCCAGCAGCTCAAGGACAGGATACGCCTACGAGCAGTACTTC
cdr3_aa: CASSSRTGYAYEQYF

j_call: TRBJ2-1
cdr3_length: 15
clone_size: few
v_call: TRBV4-1
d_call: TRBD2
cdr3_nt: TGCGCCAGCAGCCAAGTAACTAGCGGGTCGGATGAGCAGTTCTTC
cdr3_aa: CASSQVTSGSDEQFF

j_call: TRBJ2-1
cdr3_length: 15
clone_size: NA
v_call: TRBV18
d_call: TRBD2
cdr3_nt: TGTGCCAGCTCACCCCGGACTAGCGGGGCAAATGAGCAGTTCTTC
cdr3_aa: CASSPRTSGANEQFF

j_call: TRBJ1-1
cdr3_length: 14
clone_size: NA
v_call: TRBV10-3
d_call: TRBD1
cdr3_nt: TGTGCCATCAGCACACAGGGGGTGGGCACTGAAGCTTTCTTT
cdr3_aa: CAISTQGVGTEAFF

j_call: TRBJ2-1
cdr3_length: 16
clone_size: NA
v_call: TRBV27
d_call: TRBD2
cdr3_nt: TGTGCCAGCAGTTTATTGGCGGGGGGGCTAGGAAATGAGCAGTTCTTC
cdr3_aa: CASSLLAGGLGNEQFF

j_call: TRBJ1-2
cdr3_length: 16
clone_size: once
v_call: TRBV6-5
d_call: TRBD1
cdr3_nt: TGTGCCAGCAGTTACTCACGGACAGGGGGGAACTATGGCTACACCTTC
cdr3_aa: CASSYSRTGGNYGYTF

j_call: TRBJ2-5
cdr3_length: 11
clone_size: few
v_call: TRBV12-5
d_call: NA
cdr3_nt: TGTGCTAGTGGTTCGTTTCAGACCCAGTACTTC
cdr3_aa: CASGSFQTQYF

j_call: TRBJ1-5
cdr3_length: 21
clone_size: NA
v_call: TRBV2
d_call: NA
cdr3_nt: TGTGCCAGCAAGTGGCAGGGTGGACCCACACACGGTCTCGATCAAGATCAGCCCCAGCATTTT
cdr3_aa: CASKWQGGPTHGLDQDQPQHF

j_call: TRBJ1-2
cdr3_length: 16
clone_size: NA
v_call: TRBV27
d_call: NA
cdr3_nt: TGTGCCAGCAGGTCCTCGATGGGCGCAGTTAACTATGGCTACACCTTC
cdr3_aa: CASRSSMGAVNYGYTF

j_call: TRBJ1-1
cdr3_length: 15
clone_size: NA
v_call: TRBV7-9
d_call: TRBD1
cdr3_nt: TGTGCCAGCAGCTATAACAGGGGGCGAGATACTGAAGCTTTCTTT
cdr3_aa: CASSYNRGRDTEAFF

j_call: TRBJ1-5
cdr3_length: 16
clone_size: NA
v_call: TRBV21-1
d_call: NA
cdr3_nt: TGTGCCAGCAGCAAATTTAAATTGCTGGGTTTACAGTCCCAGCATTTT
cdr3_aa: CASSKFKLLGLQSQHF

j_call: TRBJ2-3
cdr3_length: 16
clone_size: NA
v_call: TRBV6-5
d_call: TRBD1
cdr3_nt: TGTGCCAGCAGTTACTCGAGGGCAGGGGGCGCCGATACGCAGTATTTT
cdr3_aa: CASSYSRAGGADTQYF

j_call: TRBJ1-2
cdr3_length: 14
clone_size: NA
v_call: TRBV9
d_call: NA
cdr3_nt: TGTGCCAGCAGCGTAGGTGTAGGGGATTATGGCTACACCTTC
cdr3_aa: CASSVGVGDYGYTF

j_call: TRBJ2-1
cdr3_length: 11
clone_size: NA
v_call: TRBV5-1
d_call: NA
cdr3_nt: TGCGCCAGCGGGCCCCACAATGAGCAGTTCTTC
cdr3_aa: CASGPHNEQFF

j_call: TRBJ2-7
cdr3_length: 15
clone_size: NA
v_call: TRBV6-5
d_call: TRBD1
cdr3_nt: TGTGCCAGCAGTTACATGGGGACAGGGCCCTACGAGCAGTACTTC
cdr3_aa: CASSYMGTGPYEQYF